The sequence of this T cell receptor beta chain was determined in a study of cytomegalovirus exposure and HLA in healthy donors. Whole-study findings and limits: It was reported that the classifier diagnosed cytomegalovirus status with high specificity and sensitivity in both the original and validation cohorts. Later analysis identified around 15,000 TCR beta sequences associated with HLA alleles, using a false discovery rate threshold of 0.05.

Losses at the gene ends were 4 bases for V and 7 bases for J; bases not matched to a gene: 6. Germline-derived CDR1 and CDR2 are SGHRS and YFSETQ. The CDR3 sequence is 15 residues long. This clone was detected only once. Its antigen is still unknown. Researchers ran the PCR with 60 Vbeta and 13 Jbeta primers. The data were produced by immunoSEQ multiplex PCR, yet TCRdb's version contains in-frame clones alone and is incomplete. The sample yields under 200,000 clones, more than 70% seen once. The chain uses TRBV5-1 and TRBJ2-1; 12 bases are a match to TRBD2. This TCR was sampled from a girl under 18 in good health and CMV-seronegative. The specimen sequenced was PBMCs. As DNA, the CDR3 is TGCGCCAGCAGCCTACTAGCGGGGGGCGAAAATGAGCAGTTCTTC. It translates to CASSLLAGGENEQFF.